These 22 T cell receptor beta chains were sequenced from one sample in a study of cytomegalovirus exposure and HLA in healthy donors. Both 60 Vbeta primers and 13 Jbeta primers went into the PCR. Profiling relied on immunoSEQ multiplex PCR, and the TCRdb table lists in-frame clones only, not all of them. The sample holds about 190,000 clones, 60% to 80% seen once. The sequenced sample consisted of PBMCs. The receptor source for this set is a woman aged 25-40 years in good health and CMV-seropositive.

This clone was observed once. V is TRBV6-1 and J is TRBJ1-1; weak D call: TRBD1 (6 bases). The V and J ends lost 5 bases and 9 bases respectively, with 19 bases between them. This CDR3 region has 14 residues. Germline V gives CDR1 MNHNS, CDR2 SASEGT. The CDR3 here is CASSPPGGAVKAFF. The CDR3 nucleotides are TGTGCCAGCAGTCCCCCGGGGGGCGCCGTGAAAGCTTTCTTT.

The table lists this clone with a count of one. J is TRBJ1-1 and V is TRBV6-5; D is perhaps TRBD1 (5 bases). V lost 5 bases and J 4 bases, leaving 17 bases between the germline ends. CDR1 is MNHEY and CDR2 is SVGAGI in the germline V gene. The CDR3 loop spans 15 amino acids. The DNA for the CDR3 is TGTGCCAGCAGTGCGACAGCGGCGGAGGGCACTGAAGCTTTCTTT. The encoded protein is CASSATAAEGTEAFF.

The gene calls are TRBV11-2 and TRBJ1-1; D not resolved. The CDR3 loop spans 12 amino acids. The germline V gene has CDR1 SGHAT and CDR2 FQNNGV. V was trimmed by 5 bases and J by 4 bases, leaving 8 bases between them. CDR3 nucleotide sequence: TGTGCCAGCAGCCCTACAGCCACTGAAGCTTTCTTT. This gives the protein CASSPTATEAFF.

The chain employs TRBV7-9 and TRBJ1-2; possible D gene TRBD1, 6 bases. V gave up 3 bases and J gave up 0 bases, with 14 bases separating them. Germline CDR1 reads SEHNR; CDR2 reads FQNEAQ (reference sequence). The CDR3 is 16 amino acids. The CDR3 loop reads CASSFAGTPANYGYTF. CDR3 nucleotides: TGTGCCAGCAGCTTCGCCGGGACACCAGCTAACTATGGCTACACCTTC.

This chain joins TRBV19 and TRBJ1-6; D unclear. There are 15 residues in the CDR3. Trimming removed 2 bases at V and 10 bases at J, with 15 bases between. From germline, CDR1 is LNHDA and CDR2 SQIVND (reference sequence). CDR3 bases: TGTGCCAGTAGTATATCGGGAGATGCCAGATCACCCCTCCACTTT. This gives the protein CASSISGDARSPLHF. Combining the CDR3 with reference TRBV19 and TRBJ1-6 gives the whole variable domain DGGITQSPKYLFRKEGQNVTLSCEQNLNHDAMYWYRQDPGQGLRLIYYSQIVNDFQKGDIAEGYSVSREKKESFPLTVTSAQKNPTAFYLCASSISGDARSPLHFGNGTRLTVT.

In DNA form, the CDR3 reads TGTGCCAGCGGCTTGGGAGGCTATGGCTACACCTTC. This translates into CASGLGGYGYTF. The rearrangement links TRBV28 to TRBJ1-2; D gene ambiguous. The CDR3 spans 12 residues. Trimming took off 8 bases at V and 4 bases at J, with 11 bases between the two ends. Germline CDR1 is MDHEN and CDR2 is SYDVKM.

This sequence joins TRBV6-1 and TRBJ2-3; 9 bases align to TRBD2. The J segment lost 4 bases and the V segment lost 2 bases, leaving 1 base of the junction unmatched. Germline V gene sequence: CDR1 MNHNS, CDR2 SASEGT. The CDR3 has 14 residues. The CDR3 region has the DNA TGTGCCAGCAGTGAACTAGCGGGACCAGATACGCAGTATTTT. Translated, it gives CASSELAGPDTQYF.

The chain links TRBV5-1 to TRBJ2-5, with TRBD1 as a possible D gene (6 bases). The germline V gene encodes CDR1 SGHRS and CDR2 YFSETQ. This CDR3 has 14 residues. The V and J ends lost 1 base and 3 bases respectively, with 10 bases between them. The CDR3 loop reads CASSLLGAEETQYF. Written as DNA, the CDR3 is TGCGCCAGCAGCTTGTTGGGGGCTGAAGAGACCCAGTACTTC.

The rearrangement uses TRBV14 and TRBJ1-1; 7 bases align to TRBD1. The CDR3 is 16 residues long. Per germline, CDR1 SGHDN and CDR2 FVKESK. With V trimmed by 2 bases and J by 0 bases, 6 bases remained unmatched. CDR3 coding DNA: TGTGCCAGCAGCCAACGGACAGGCTTCATGAACACTGAAGCTTTCTTT. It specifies CASSQRTGFMNTEAFF.

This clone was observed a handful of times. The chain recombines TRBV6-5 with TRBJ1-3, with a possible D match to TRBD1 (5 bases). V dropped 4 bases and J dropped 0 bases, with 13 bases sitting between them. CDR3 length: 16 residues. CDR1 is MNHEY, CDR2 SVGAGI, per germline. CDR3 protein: CASSSRTSNSGNTIYF. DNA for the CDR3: TGTGCCAGCAGTTCCAGGACATCGAACTCTGGAAACACCATATATTTT.

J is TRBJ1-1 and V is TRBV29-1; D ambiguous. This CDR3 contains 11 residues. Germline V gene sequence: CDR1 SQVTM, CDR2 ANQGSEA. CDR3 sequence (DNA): TGCGGTGAGGAGGGGAACACTGAAGCTTTCTTT. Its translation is CGEEGNTEAFF.

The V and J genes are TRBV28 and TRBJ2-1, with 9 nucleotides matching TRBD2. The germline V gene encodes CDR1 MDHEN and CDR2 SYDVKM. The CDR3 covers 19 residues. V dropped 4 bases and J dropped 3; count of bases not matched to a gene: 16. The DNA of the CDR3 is TGTGCCAGCAGTTCCCCCCCTCAGGGTAGCGGGAGACTCTACAATGAGCAGTTCTTC. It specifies CASSSPPQGSGRLYNEQFF.

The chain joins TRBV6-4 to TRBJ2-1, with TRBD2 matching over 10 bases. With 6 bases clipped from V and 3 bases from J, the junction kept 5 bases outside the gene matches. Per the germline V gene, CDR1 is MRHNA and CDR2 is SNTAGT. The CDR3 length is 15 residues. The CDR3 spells CASSSGTSDYNEQFF. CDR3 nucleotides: TGTGCCAGCAGCAGCGGGACTAGCGACTACAATGAGCAGTTCTTC.

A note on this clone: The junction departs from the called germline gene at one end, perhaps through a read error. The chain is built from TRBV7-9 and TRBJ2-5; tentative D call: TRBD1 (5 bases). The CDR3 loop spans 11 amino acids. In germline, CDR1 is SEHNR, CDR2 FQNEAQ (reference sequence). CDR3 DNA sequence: TGTTCCAGCCATCAGGGAGAGACCCAGTACTTC. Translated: CSSHQGETQYF.

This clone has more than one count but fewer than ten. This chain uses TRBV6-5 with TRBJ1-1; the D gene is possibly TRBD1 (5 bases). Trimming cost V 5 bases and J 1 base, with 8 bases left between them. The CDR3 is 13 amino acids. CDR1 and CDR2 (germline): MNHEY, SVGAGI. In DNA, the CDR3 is TGTGCCAGCAGTGACAGTCCGAACACTGAAGCTTTCTTT. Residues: CASSDSPNTEAFF.

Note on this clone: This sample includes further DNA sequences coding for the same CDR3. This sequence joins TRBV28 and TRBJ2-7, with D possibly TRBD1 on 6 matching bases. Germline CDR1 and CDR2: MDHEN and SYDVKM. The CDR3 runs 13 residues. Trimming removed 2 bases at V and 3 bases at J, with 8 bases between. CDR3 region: CASSLIGGYEQYF. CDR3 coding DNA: TGTGCCAGCAGTTTAATAGGGGGCTACGAGCAGTACTTC. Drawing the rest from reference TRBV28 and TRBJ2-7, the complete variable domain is DVKVTQSSRYLVKRTGEKVFLECVQDMDHENMFWYRQDPGLGLRLIYFSYDVKMKEKGDIPEGYSVSREKKERFSLILESASTNQTSMYLCASSLIGGYEQYFGPGTRLTVT.

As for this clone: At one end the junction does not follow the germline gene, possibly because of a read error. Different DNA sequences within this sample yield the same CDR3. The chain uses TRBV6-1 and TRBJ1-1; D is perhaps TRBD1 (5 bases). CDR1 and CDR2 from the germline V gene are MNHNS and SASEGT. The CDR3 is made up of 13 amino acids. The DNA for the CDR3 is TGTGCCACTACAACAGGACCCAACACTGAAGCCTTCTTT. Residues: CATTTGPNTEAFF.

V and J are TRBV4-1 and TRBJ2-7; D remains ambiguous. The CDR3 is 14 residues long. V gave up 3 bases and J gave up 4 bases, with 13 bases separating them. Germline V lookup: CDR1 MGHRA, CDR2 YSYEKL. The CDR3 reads CASSQGANTYEQYF. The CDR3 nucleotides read TGCGCCAGCAGCCAGGGCGCTAATACTTACGAGCAGTACTTC.

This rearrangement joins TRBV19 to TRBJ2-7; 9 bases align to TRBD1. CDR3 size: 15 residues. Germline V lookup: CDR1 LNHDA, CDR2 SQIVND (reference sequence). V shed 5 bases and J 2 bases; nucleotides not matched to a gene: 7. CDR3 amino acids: CASSPQTGGTYEQYF. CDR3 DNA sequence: TGTGCCAGTAGTCCTCAGACAGGGGGGACCTACGAGCAGTACTTC.

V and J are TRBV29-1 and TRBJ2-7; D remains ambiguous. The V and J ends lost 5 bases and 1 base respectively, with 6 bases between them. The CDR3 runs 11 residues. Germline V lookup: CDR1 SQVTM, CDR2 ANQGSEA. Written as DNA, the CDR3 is TGCAGCGTTAGAGTATCCTACGAGCAGTACTTC. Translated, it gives CSVRVSYEQYF.

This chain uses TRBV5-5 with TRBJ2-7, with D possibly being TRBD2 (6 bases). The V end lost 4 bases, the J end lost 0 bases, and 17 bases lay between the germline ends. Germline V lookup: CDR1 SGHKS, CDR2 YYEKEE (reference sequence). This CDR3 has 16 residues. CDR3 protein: CASSQLLASSSYEQYF. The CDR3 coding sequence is TGTGCCAGCAGCCAGCTTCTAGCGTCTAGCTCCTACGAGCAGTACTTC.

Here the CDR3 reads CASRPGDRGSDTQYF. DNA of the CDR3: TGTGCCAGCAGGCCCGGAGACAGGGGGTCAGATACGCAGTATTTT. J is TRBJ2-3 and V is TRBV2, with 9 bases that match TRBD1. Germline assignment: CDR1 SNHLY and CDR2 FYNNEI. This CDR3 has 15 residues. V gave up 6 bases and J gave up 4 bases; unmatched junction bases: 8.